This entry concerns a single T cell receptor (beta chain). The antigen is undetermined. Clones were sequenced by immunoSEQ multiplex PCR, and TCRdb holds only the in-frame ones, with some missing. The sample lists roughly 24,000 clones; 60% to 80% were seen once. The data stem from a study of CD4 T cells in relation to SARS-CoV-2 and coronaviruses. As for the study in general: PBMCs were cultured with antigen for around nine days before TCR beta sequencing. Negative control cultures got HIV-1 Nef peptides or no peptide.

The unexposed donors gave CD4+ T cells in about 2011-2018, prior to COVID-19. The cells were cultured for about 10 days before CD4+ T cells were isolated. As cell numbers allowed, unexposed-donor CD4+ T cells faced SARS-CoV-2 S/N and four cold-coronavirus spikes. Trimming took off 4 bases at V and 10 bases at J, with 14 bases between the two ends. The CDR3 runs to 13 residues. Germline CDR1 reads SGHKS; CDR2 reads YYEKEE (reference sequence). Sequenced sample: CD4+ T cells from PBMCs, cultured in vitro. This receptor was taken from a human donor in good health. The V call is TRBV5-5, the J call TRBJ1-4, with D uncertain. The CDR3 reads CASSLESPGKLFF. In nucleotides, the CDR3 is TGTGCCAGCAGCCTTGAATCTCCGGGAAAACTGTTTTTT.